This T cell receptor (beta chain) was recovered during a study of cytomegalovirus exposure and HLA in healthy donors. 13 Jbeta primers and 60 Vbeta primers were used for the PCR. TCRdb's table, derived via immunoSEQ multiplex PCR, lists solely in-frame clones and lacks some. This sample has approximately 150,000 clones, with roughly 80% found just once. As to this clone: Antigen: not known.

CDR3 length equals 15 residues. Unmatched junction bases numbered 3, after V lost 2 bases and J lost 4 bases. Germline V gene lookup returns CDR1 MGHRA and CDR2 YSYEKL. Study-wide points: As confirmed in vitro, a few CMV-associated chains were specific for CMV antigens.

The clonotype originates from a woman in her forties in good health and CMV-seropositive. Sequences were obtained from PBMCs. This chain joins TRBV4-1 and TRBJ2-5; 11 bases align to TRBD1. The chain's CDR3 is CASSQRDRGSETQYF. The DNA for the CDR3 is TGCGCCAGCAGCCAAAGGGACAGGGGGTCAGAGACCCAGTACTTC.